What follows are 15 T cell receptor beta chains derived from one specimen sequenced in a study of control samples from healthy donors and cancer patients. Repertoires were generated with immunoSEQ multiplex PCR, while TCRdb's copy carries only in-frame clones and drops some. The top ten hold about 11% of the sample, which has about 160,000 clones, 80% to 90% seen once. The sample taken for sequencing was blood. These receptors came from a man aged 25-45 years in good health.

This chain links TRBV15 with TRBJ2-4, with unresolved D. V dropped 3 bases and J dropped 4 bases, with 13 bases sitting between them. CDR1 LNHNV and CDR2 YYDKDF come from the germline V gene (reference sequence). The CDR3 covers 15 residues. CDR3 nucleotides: TGTGCCACCAGCAGCTTCGACGGGTTGAAAAACATTCAGTACTTC. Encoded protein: CATSSFDGLKNIQYF.

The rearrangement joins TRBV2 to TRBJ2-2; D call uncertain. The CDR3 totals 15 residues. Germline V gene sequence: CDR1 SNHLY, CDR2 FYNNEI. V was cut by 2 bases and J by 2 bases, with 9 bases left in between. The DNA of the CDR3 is TGTGCCAGCAGTGAAAATCCGCAAAACACCGGGGAGCTGTTTTTT. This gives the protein CASSENPQNTGELFF.

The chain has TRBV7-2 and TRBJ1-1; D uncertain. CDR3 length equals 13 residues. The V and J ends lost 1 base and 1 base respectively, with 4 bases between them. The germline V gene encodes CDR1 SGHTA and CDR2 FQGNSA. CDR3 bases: TGTGCCAGCAGCTTAGATGCGAACACTGAAGCTTTCTTT. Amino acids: CASSLDANTEAFF.

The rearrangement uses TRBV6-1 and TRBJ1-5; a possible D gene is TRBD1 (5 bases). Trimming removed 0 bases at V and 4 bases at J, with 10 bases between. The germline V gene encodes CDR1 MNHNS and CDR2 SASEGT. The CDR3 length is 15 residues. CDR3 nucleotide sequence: TGTGCCAGCAGTGAAGCTGGGGGTCCGAATCAGCCCCAGCATTTT. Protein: CASSEAGGPNQPQHF.

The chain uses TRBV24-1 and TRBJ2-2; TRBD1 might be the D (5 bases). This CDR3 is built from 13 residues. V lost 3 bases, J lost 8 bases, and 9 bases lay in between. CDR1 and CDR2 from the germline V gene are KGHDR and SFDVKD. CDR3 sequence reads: CATSDGAVGELFF. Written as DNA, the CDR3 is TGTGCCACCAGTGATGGGGCCGTAGGGGAGCTGTTTTTT.

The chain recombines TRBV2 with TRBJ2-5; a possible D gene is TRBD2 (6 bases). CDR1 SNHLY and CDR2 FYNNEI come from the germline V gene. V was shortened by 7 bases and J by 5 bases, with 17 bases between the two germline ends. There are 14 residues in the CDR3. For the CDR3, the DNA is TGTGCCAGCATCCTCCTAGCGCCATGGGAGACCCAGTACTTC. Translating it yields CASILLAPWETQYF.

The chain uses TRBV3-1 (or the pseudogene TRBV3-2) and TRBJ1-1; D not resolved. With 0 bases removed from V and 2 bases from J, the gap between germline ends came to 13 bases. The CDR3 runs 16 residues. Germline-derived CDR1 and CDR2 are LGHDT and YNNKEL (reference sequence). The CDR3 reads CASSQDLQHVNTEAFF. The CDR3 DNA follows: TGTGCCAGCAGCCAAGATCTTCAGCACGTCAACACTGAAGCTTTCTTT.

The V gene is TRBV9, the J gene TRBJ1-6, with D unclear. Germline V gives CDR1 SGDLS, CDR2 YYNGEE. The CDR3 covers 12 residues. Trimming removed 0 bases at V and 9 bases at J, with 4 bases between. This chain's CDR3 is CASSVGFSPLHF. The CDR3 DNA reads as TGTGCCAGCAGCGTAGGTTTTTCACCCCTCCACTTT.

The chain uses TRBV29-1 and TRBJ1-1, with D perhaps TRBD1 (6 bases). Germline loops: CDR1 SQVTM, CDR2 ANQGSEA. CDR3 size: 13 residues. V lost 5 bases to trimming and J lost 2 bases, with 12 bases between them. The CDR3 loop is CSVSKQGNTEAFF. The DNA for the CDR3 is TGCAGCGTTTCCAAACAGGGTAACACTGAAGCTTTCTTT.

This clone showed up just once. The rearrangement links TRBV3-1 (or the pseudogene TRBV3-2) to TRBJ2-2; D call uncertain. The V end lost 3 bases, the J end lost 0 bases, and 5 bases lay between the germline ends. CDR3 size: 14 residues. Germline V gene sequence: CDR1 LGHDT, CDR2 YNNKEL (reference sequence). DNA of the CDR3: TGTGCCAGCAGCCACGGAACGAACACCGGGGAGCTGTTTTTT. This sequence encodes CASSHGTNTGELFF.

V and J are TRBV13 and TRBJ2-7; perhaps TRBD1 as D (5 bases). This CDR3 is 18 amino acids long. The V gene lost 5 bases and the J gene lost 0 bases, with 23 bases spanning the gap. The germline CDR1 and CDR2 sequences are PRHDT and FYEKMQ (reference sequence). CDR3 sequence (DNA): TGTGCCAGCAGCGACCTAAGGGGATCTTCTAGGAGCTCCTACGAGCAGTACTTC. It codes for CASSDLRGSSRSSYEQYF.

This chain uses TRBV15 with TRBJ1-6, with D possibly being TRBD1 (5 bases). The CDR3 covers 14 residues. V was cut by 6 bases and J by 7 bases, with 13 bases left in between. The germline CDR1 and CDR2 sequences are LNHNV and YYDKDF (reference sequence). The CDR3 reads CATRRGRMNSPLHF. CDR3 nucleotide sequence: TGTGCCACCAGGCGGGGCAGGATGAATTCACCCCTCCACTTT.

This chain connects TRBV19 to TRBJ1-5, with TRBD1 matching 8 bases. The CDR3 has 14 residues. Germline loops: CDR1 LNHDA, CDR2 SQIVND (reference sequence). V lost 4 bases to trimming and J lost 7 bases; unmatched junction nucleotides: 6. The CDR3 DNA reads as TGTGCCAGTAGTACAGGACAGGGAGGACAGCCCCAGCATTTT. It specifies CASSTGQGGQPQHF.

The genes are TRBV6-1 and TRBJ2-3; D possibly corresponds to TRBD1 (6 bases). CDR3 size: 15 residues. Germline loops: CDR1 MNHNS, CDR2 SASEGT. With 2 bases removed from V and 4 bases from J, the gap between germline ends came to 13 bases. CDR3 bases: TGTGCCAGCAGTGAACAGGGGTTTCAGGCAGATACGCAGTATTTT. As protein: CASSEQGFQADTQYF.

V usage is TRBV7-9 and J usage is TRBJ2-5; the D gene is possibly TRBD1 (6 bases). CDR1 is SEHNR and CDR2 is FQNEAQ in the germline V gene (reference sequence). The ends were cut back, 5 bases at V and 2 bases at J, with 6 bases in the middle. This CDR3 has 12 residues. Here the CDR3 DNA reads TGTGCCAGCAGCCAGGGGCAAGAGACCCAGTACTTC. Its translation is CASSQGQETQYF.